Listed here are 9 T cell receptor beta chains from one sample, sequenced in a study of yellow fever vaccine responses in identical twins. TCRdb redid the calling of the RT-PCR reads with MiXCR, one entry per CDR3 protein. The sample carries thousands of distinct CDR3 sequences, about four fifths recorded once. The source was T cells from blood (PBMCs), unsorted or a sorted subset (not recorded which), collected before or after yellow fever vaccination (not recorded which). Receptor source: a woman aged 18-30 years who received the yellow fever vaccine.

This clonotype occurred once. The V and J genes are TRBV11-3 and TRBJ2-1; TRBD2 agrees at 7 bases. CDR3 length equals 16 residues. The V segment lost 2 bases and the J segment 5 bases; nucleotides outside the gene matches: 9. Germline values: CDR1 SGHNT, CDR2 YENEEA. CDR3 nucleotides: TGTGCCAGCAGCTTATTTTCGGGGCTAGCGGACAATGAGCAGTTCTTC. It specifies CASSLFSGLADNEQFF.

V and J are TRBV13 and TRBJ1-4; possible D gene TRBD1, 5 bases. V lost 5 bases, J lost 5 bases, and 15 bases lay in between. The CDR3 has 15 amino acids. Looked up from germline, CDR1 is PRHDT and CDR2 is FYEKMQ (reference sequence). The CDR3 spells CASSLDRDGNEKLFF. CDR3 nucleotides: TGTGCCAGCAGCCTAGACCGGGACGGAAATGAAAAACTGTTTTTT.

The chain has TRBV7-6 and TRBJ2-1, with D uncertain. CDR1 SGHVS and CDR2 FNYEAQ come from the germline V gene. V was shortened by 6 bases and J by 2 bases, with 14 bases between the two germline ends. The CDR3 has 15 amino acids. The CDR3 coding sequence is TGTGCCAGCAGTTCCGTCCTCGGACCCTACAATGAGCAGTTCTTC. Translated: CASSSVLGPYNEQFF.

The chain recombines TRBV10-1 with TRBJ2-1; D remains unclear. Germline V gene data show CDR1 as WNHNN and CDR2 as SYGVQD (reference sequence). The germline V and J ends were trimmed by 3 bases and 0 bases, with 12 bases remaining between them. This CDR3 spans 16 amino acids. CDR3 in amino acids: CASSDSSASSYNEQFF. The DNA of the CDR3 is TGCGCCAGCAGTGACAGCAGTGCCAGCTCCTACAATGAGCAGTTCTTC.

The chain has TRBV2 and TRBJ1-1; possible D gene TRBD1, 5 bases. The CDR3 length is 14 residues. Trimming pared 1 base from V and 5 bases from J, leaving 11 bases between. CDR1 and CDR2 (germline): SNHLY, FYNNEI. Written as DNA, the CDR3 is TGTGCCAGCAGTGAAGAACACCGGGGGACTGAAGCTTTCTTT. As protein: CASSEEHRGTEAFF.

V usage is TRBV20-1 and J usage is TRBJ2-7; no reliable D call. CDR1 DFQATT and CDR2 SNEGSKA come from the germline V gene (reference sequence). The ends were cut back, 0 bases at V and 6 bases at J, with 3 bases in the middle. This CDR3 contains 10 residues. The CDR3 region has the DNA TGCAGTGCTAGAGATCTCGAGCAGTACGTC. This gives the protein CSARDLEQYV.

The chain recombines TRBV20-1 with TRBJ2-7, with 8 bases aligning to TRBD2. The CDR3 consists of 15 residues. Trimming removed 0 bases from V and 3 bases from J; junction bases left unmatched: 7. Germline CDR1 DFQATT, CDR2 SNEGSKA (reference sequence). The CDR3 DNA sequence: TGCAGTGCTAGAGATAAGAAGCGGGAGATCTACGAGCAGTACTTC. This encodes CSARDKKREIYEQYF.

The rearrangement joins TRBV2 to TRBJ1-1, with 10 bases lining up with TRBD1. The CDR3 length is 15 residues. In germline, CDR1 is SNHLY, CDR2 FYNNEI. V trimming: 6 bases; J trimming: 1 base; junction bases outside the gene matches: 5. The DNA for the CDR3 is TGTGCCAGCAGCGCGACAGGGGGCACGAACACTGAAGCTTTCTTT. It yields the protein CASSATGGTNTEAFF.

This clonotype was detected only a few times. This chain joins TRBV2 and TRBJ1-3; D is possibly TRBD1 (5 bases). The length of the CDR3 is 14 residues. Germline V CDR1 and CDR2: SNHLY, FYNNEI. Trimming cost V 4 bases and J 0 bases, with 7 bases left between them. The CDR3 bases are TGTGCCAGCAGTGGACAGAACTCTGGAAACACCATATATTTT. Its translation: CASSGQNSGNTIYF.